The 20 T cell receptor beta chains below were found in one sample sequenced in a study of blood T cells in healthy people across ages. A J-beta primer mix and a sample-barcoded 5' primer were used in a second PCR of roughly 7 to 12 cycles. Using its own MiXCR run on the 5' RACE reads, TCRdb lists one record per CDR3 protein. The table lists roughly 800,000 distinct CDR3 sequences, 20% to 25% of them singletons. The data were also submitted as part of a second study, on T cells of mothers and their children.

Specimen: blood. These receptor sequences come from a boy aged 5-17 years in good health.

This clonotype was detected a few times. The genes are TRBV20-1 and TRBJ2-5, with 7 nucleotides matching TRBD1. Trimming took 6 bases from V and 2 from J; bases not matched to a gene: 6. From germline, CDR1 is DFQATT and CDR2 SNEGSKA (reference sequence). The CDR3 has 13 residues. The CDR3 spells CSAMGQRQETQYF. As DNA, the CDR3 is TGCAGTGCAATGGGACAGAGGCAAGAGACCCAGTACTTC.

This clonotype was seen only a few times. The chain links TRBV15 to TRBJ2-5; 10 positions match TRBD2. The J call may be in error: the DNA end matches TRBJ2-7 better. The germline V gene encodes CDR1 LNHNV and CDR2 YYDKDF (reference sequence). This CDR3 is built from 16 residues. The CDR3 DNA sequence: TGTGCCACCAGCAGAGCTAGCGGGGGCCTTTCCTACGAGCAGTACTTC. Translated: CATSRASGGLSYEQYF.

The rearrangement uses TRBV7-2 and TRBJ2-5; 9 positions agree with TRBD1. The last part of the DNA fits TRBJ2-7 better; the J call may be wrong. Germline-derived CDR1 and CDR2 are SGHTA and FQGNSA. The CDR3 has 17 residues. CDR3 coding DNA: TGTGCCAGCAGCTTAGGGGTGGCGGGACAGGGTTTCTACGAGCAGTACTTC. It yields the protein CASSLGVAGQGFYEQYF.

This clonotype has just a few counts. This chain links TRBV6-1 with TRBJ2-1; D is unresolved. The CDR3 length is 18 residues. The V gene lost 0 bases and the J gene lost 8 bases, with 23 bases spanning the gap. Germline CDR1 and CDR2: MNHNS and SASEGT. The CDR3 is CASSEARERVGIFHEQFF. The CDR3 nucleotides read TGTGCCAGCAGTGAAGCGCGAGAGAGAGTAGGGATATTCCATGAGCAGTTCTTC.

This clonotype has just a few counts. The V gene is TRBV20-1, the J gene TRBJ2-2; D possibly corresponds to TRBD2 (5 bases). The CDR3 totals 15 residues. The ends were cut back, 6 bases at V and 1 base at J, with 15 bases in the middle. Germline CDR1 and CDR2: DFQATT and SNEGSKA (reference sequence). The CDR3: CSAEGHRENTGELFF. CDR3 DNA: TGCAGTGCGGAAGGCCATCGGGAGAACACCGGGGAGCTGTTTTTT.

In its sample, this clonotype was seen a few times. The chain recombines TRBV7-9 with TRBJ2-2; D not resolved. The CDR3 length is 11 residues. The germline gives CDR1 SEHNR, CDR2 FQNEAQ (reference sequence). The germline V and J ends were trimmed by 8 bases and 0 bases, with 1 base remaining between them. This CDR3 is CASPNTGELFF. Written as DNA, the CDR3 is TGTGCCAGCCCGAACACCGGGGAGCTGTTTTTT.

The gene calls are TRBV27 and TRBJ1-1, with D tentatively TRBD1 (6 bases). The CDR3 is 18 amino acids. Germline values: CDR1 MNHEY, CDR2 SMNVEV (reference sequence). The germline V and J ends were trimmed by 0 bases and 3 bases, with 20 bases remaining between them. This CDR3 is CASSLSNRLQGVDTEAFF. CDR3 DNA sequence: TGTGCCAGCAGTTTATCGAATCGATTACAGGGAGTGGACACTGAAGCTTTCTTT.

The J gene is TRBJ2-1, the V gene TRBV6-5; the D is unclear. V shed 8 bases and J shed 6 bases, with 14 bases lying between them. This CDR3 has 13 residues. Per germline, CDR1 MNHEY and CDR2 SVGAGI. CDR3 protein: CASERQILNEQFF. The CDR3, as DNA: TGTGCCAGCGAGAGGCAGATTCTCAATGAGCAGTTCTTC.

In its sample, this clonotype was seen a few times. The chain links TRBV9 to TRBJ2-7; TRBD1 matches 7 bases. With V trimmed by 3 bases and J by 6 bases, 9 bases remained unmatched. The CDR3 loop spans 14 amino acids. Germline lookup yields CDR1 SGDLS and CDR2 YYNGEE. In DNA, the CDR3 is TGTGCCAGCAGCGGGGACAGTCCCGACGCCGAGCAGTACTTC. As protein: CASSGDSPDAEQYF.

The chain links TRBV6-2 or TRBV6-3 to TRBJ2-7; 7 bases map to TRBD1. V was pared by 2 bases and J by 2 bases, with 6 bases of the junction left unmatched. CDR1 is MNHEY and CDR2 is SVGEGT in the germline V gene. The CDR3 is 15 amino acids. Written as DNA, the CDR3 is TGTGCCAGCAGTTACAGACAGGGCCTGGCCTACGAGCAGTACTTC. Translating it yields CASSYRQGLAYEQYF.

The J gene is TRBJ2-4, the V gene TRBV6-5, with D perhaps matching TRBD1 (5 bases). Germline CDR1 reads MNHEY; CDR2 reads SVGAGI. Trimming removed 4 bases at V and 6 bases at J, with 16 bases between. The CDR3 is 15 amino acids. CDR3 nucleotide sequence: TGTGCCAGCAGTTTGTTCCTCCCTCAGGGAAACATTCAGTACTTC. It is translated as CASSLFLPQGNIQYF.

In its sample, this clonotype was seen a few times. The chain joins TRBV7-2 to TRBJ2-5, with 11 nucleotides matching TRBD2. V dropped 1 base and J dropped 3; count of bases not matched to a gene: 1. This CDR3 region has 15 residues. Germline V gene data show CDR1 as SGHTA and CDR2 as FQGNSA. In DNA form, the CDR3 reads TGTGCCAGCAGCTTAGTGACTAGCGGGGAAGAGACCCAGTACTTC. Protein product: CASSLVTSGEETQYF.

The chain carries TRBV3-1 and TRBJ1-4; no firm D call. The CDR3 extends over 16 amino acids. The V end lost 4 bases, the J end lost 0 bases, and 12 bases lay between the germline ends. Germline CDR1 and CDR2: LGHDT and YNNKEL (reference sequence). The CDR3 DNA is TGTGCCAGCAGCCCACGACACCCTGCAACTAATGAAAAACTGTTTTTT. Amino acids: CASSPRHPATNEKLFF.

This chain uses TRBV15 with TRBJ2-3, with D tentatively TRBD1 or TRBD2 (5 bases each). The germline V gene encodes CDR1 LNHNV and CDR2 YYDKDF (reference sequence). V was cut by 2 bases and J by 6 bases, with 24 bases left in between. CDR3 length: 18 residues. The CDR3 sequence: CATSRYPASGVGEDTQYF. The CDR3, as DNA: TGTGCCACCAGCAGATATCCAGCGAGTGGGGTAGGGGAGGATACGCAGTATTTT. Together with reference TRBV15 and TRBJ2-3, the CDR3 gives the full variable domain: DAMVIQNPRYQVTQFGKPVTLSCSQTLNHNVMYWYQQKSSQAPKLLFHYYDKDFNNEADTPDNFQSRRPNTSFCFLDIRSPGLGDTAMYLCATSRYPASGVGEDTQYFGPGTRLTVL.

The V call is TRBV27, the J call TRBJ2-3, with TRBD2 identical over 11 bases. This CDR3 has 19 residues. Per the germline V gene, CDR1 is MNHEY and CDR2 is SMNVEV (reference sequence). With 1 base clipped from V and 6 bases from J, the junction kept 15 bases outside the gene matches. CDR3: CASSLLASGGHSPADTQYF. The CDR3 DNA is TGTGCCAGCAGTTTATTGGCTAGCGGGGGGCACTCTCCTGCGGATACGCAGTATTTT.

This chain links TRBV4-2 with TRBJ1-2; D gene uncertain. Germline V gene sequence: CDR1 LGHNA, CDR2 YNFKEQ. The V end lost 0 bases, the J end lost 4 bases, and 9 bases lay between the germline ends. The CDR3 extends over 14 amino acids. The CDR3 region has the DNA TGTGCCAGCAGCCAAGATGGGCCAGGCTATGGCTACACCTTC. Amino acids: CASSQDGPGYGYTF.

In DNA, the CDR3 is TGTGCCAGCAGTGAAGGGAGACTAGCGAGGCCCTACGAGCAGTACTTC. This codes for CASSEGRLARPYEQYF. The chain is built from TRBV6-1 and TRBJ2-7; the match to TRBD2 covers 8 bases. There are 16 residues in the CDR3. V lost 1 base to trimming and J lost 2 bases; unmatched junction nucleotides: 7. The germline CDR1 and CDR2 sequences are MNHNS and SASEGT.

The chain carries TRBV20-1 and TRBJ2-5, with TRBD2 identical over 8 bases. The DNA end is more similar to TRBJ2-1, so the J call may be wrong. CDR3 length: 15 residues. Germline CDR1 is DFQATT and CDR2 is SNEGSKA (reference sequence). The CDR3 protein is CSAPWTSMSYNEQFF. The CDR3 DNA reads TGCAGTGCTCCTTGGACTAGCATGTCCTACAATGAGCAGTTCTTC.

This clonotype was seen more than once but under ten times. The CDR3 does not close with the conserved phenylalanine or tryptophan, likely indicating a read error. V usage is TRBV4-1 and J usage is TRBJ2-3; TRBD2 matches 9 bases. V trimming: 4 bases; J trimming: 0 bases; junction bases outside the gene matches: 2. The CDR3 extends over 15 amino acids. CDR1 and CDR2 (germline): MGHRA, YSYEKL. CDR3 coding DNA: TGCGCCAGCAGCCGCCTAGCGGGGAGCACAGATACGCAGTATCTT. Protein product: CASSRLAGSTDTQYL.

This clonotype was seen only a few times. V gene TRBV11-3 combines with J gene TRBJ2-2; tentatively, D is TRBD1 or TRBD2 (5 bases each). CDR1 SGHNT and CDR2 YENEEA come from the germline V gene. The CDR3 consists of 13 residues. V gave up 4 bases and J gave up 7 bases, with 10 bases separating them. CDR3 amino acids: CASSSGRIGELFF. The CDR3 coding sequence is TGTGCCAGCAGCTCGGGACGAATCGGGGAGCTGTTTTTT.